This T cell receptor beta chain appears in the sequencing data of a study of CD8 T cells in Susac syndrome (dated by TCRdb to between 2018 and 2021). With regard to the full study: Repertoire sequencing was used to test whether CD8+ T cell activation and differentiation in Susac syndrome was antigen driven.

Peripheral blood CD8+ and CD4+ T cells from healthy donors, Susac syndrome patients and multiple sclerosis patients were profiled by high-throughput TCR beta sequencing. The healthy donors served as controls matched for age and sex. CD8+ TEMRA cells were enriched by FACS, while bulk CD8+ and CD4+ T cells were purified by magnetic negative isolation. Blood was drawn into EDTA tubes, processed within 24 hours, and PBMCs were isolated by density gradient centrifugation. PBMCs intended for TCR sequencing were cryopreserved in liquid nitrogen and were subsequently thawed in a 37 degrees C water bath. Purity of sorted or isolated CD4+, CD8+ and CD8+ TEMRA cells was at least 90%. Concerning this clonotype itself: Its antigen remains undetermined. Base qualities are not at hand, and no much larger clone is one base apart.

RNA was extracted using the RNeasy kit, and roughly 0.5 to 1 ug of the RNA was reverse transcribed with random hexamers. The immunoSEQ multiplex PCR assay, which covers 54 Vbeta and 13 Jbeta segments, was used to amplify TCR beta CDR3 regions. Bias from PCR amplification was corrected by using a synthetic template baseline for primer optimization and for computational correction. As for the authors' bioinformatics: Reads were annotated to V, D and J genes per IMGT and analyzed with immunoSEQ Analyzer, keeping only productive sequences. To calculate clonality, Shannon entropy was normalized by log2 of the number of productive unique sequences and then subtracted from one. For each patient and control, public and private clones were evaluated among the 100 most prevalent clones. Clones were defined as Susac-specific if absent from the healthy and MS cohorts, from approximately 1,100 published viral clones and from other ImmuneACCESS disease sequences. Using fastp trimming at Q25 and MiXCR clonotype assembly, TCRdb reanalyzed the public sequencing data and kept in-frame beta chains. When rows share a CDR3 protein, they turn into one entry using the most common DNA and genes. What appears here as the V and J calls and clone size reflects TCRdb's work, not the paper's. The sample table lists about 190,000 distinct CDR3 sequences, over 85% of them with a count of one. The top ten clonotypes cover approximately 0.1% of the sample.

General study outcomes and caveats: The number of individuals in the TCR sequencing and HLA analysis was recognized as being relatively small.

The sample comprised CD4+ T cells from PBMCs. The TCR originated in a human donor in good health.

The DNA is as follows: TGTGCCAGCTCACCAACCGGGAGCGGTCAGCCCCAGCATTTT. Translated, this is CASSPTGSGQPQHF. Recombination joined TRBV18 with TRBJ1-5; there is no confident call for the D gene. V was cut back by 2 bases and J by 6 bases, leaving a gap of 11 bases between them. Spanning cysteine to phenylalanine, the CDR3 consists of 14 amino acids. The only DNA kept is the CDR3, 42 bases in frame from the first base. CDR1 and CDR2 (KGHSH, LQKENI) derive from the germline V gene.